This T cell receptor (beta chain) was found in a study of neurological immune-mediated disorders. 5'RACE with 10-nucleotide random UMIs produced the cDNA. TCRdb fed the 5' RACE reads into MiXCR, producing one record per CDR3 protein. The table has around 62,000 distinct CDR3 sequences, approximately 4.1% seen once. Germline assignment: CDR1 DFQATT and CDR2 SNEGSKA (reference sequence). The V end was cut by 6 bases, the J end by 0 bases, with 23 bases between. This CDR3 is 18 amino acids long. This clonotype was counted at least ten times. The antigen remains unidentified. Points from the study as a whole: There was no clinical or MRI feature that showed an association with the multiple sclerosis repertoire cluster.

The TCR comes from a man aged 45 to 65 with multiple sclerosis. The rearrangement links TRBV20-1 to TRBJ2-2, with D tentatively TRBD2 (5 bases). The specimen sequenced was PBMCs. In DNA, the CDR3 is TGCAGTGCCCCCACTGGCGGGCGTCCCTTCGCGAACACCGGGGAGCTGTTTTTT. This sequence encodes CSAPTGGRPFANTGELFF.